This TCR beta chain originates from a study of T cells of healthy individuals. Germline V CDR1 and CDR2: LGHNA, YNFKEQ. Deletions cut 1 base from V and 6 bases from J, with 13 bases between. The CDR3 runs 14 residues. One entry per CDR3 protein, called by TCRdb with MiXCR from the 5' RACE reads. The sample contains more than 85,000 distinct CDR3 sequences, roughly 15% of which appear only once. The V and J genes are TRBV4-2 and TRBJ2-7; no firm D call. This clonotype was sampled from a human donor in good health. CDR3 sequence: CASSQASPPREQYF. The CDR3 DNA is TGTGCCAGCAGCCAAGCATCCCCTCCCCGCGAGCAGTACTTC.